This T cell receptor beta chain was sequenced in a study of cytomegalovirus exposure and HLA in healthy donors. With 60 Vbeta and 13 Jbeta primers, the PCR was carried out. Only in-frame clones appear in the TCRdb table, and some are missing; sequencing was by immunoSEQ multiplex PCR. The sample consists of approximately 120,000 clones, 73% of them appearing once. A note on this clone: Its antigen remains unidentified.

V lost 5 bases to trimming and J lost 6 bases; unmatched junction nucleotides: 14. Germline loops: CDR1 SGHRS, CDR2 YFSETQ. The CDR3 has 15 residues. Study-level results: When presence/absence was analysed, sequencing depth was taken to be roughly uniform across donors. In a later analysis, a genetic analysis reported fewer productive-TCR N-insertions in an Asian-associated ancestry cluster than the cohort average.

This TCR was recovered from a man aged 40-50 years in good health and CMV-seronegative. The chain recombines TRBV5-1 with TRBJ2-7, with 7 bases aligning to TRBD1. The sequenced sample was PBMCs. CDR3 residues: CASSEARGPIAEQYF. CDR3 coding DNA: TGCGCCAGCAGTGAGGCTAGGGGGCCGATAGCCGAGCAGTACTTC.